This T cell receptor beta chain is drawn from a study of T cell responses to AZD1222 COVID-19 vaccine. The protocol was immunoSEQ multiplex PCR, while the TCRdb copy is restricted to in-frame clones and leaves out a portion. Of fewer than 150,000 clones listed, about 93% are singletons. Trimming took off 0 bases at V and 6 bases at J, with 21 bases between the two ends. The CDR3 totals 18 residues. Germline-derived CDR1 and CDR2 are SGDLS and YYNGEE. Here the sequenced sample was peripheral blood, taken 28 days after the second AZD1222 dose. The TCR comes from an adult who received the AZD1222 COVID-19 vaccine. This rearrangement joins TRBV9 to TRBJ2-2; D possibly corresponds to TRBD2 (7 bases). The CDR3 region has the DNA TGTGCCAGCAGCGTAGTCCCCCAACTAGCGAAGGGGGCCGGGGAGCTGTTTTTT. It is translated as CASSVVPQLAKGAGELFF.